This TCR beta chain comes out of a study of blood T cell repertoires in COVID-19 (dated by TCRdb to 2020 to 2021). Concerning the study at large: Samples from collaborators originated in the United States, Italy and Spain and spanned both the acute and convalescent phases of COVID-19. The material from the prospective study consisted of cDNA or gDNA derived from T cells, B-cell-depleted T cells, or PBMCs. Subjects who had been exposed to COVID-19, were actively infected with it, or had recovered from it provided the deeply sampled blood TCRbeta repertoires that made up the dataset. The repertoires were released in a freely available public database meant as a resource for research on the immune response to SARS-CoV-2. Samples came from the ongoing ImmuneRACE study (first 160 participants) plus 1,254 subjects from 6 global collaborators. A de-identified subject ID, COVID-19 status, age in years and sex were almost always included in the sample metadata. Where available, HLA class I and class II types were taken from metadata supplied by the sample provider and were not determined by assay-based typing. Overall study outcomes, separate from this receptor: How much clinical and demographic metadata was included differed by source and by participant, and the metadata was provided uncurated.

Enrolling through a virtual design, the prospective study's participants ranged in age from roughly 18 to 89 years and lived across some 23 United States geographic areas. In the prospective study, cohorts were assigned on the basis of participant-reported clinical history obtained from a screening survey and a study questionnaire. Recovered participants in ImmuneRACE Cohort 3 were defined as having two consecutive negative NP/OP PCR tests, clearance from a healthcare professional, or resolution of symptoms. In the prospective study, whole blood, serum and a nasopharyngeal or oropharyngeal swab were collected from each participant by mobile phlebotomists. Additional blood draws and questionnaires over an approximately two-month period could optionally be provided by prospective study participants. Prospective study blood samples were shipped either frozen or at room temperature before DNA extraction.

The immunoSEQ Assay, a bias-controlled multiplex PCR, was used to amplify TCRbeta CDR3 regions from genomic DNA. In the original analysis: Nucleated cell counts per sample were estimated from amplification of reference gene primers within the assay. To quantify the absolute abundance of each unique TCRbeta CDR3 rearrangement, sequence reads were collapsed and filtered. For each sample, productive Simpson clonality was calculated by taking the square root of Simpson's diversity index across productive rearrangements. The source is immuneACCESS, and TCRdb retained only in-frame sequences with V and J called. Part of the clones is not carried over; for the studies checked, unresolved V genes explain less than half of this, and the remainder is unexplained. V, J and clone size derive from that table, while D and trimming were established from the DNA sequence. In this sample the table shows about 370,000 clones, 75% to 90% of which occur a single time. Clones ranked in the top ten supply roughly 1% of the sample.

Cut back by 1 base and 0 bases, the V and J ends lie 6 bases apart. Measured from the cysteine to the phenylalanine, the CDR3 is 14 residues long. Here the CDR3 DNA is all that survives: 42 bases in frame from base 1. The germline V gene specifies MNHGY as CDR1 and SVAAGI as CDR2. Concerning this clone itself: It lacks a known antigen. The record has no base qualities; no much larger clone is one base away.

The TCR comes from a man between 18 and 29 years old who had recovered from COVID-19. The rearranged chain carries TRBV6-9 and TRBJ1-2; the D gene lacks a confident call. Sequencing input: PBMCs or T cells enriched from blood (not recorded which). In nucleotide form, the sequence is TGTGCCAGCAGTTATTTGGGAGCTAACTATGGCTACACCTTC. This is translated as CASSYLGANYGYTF.